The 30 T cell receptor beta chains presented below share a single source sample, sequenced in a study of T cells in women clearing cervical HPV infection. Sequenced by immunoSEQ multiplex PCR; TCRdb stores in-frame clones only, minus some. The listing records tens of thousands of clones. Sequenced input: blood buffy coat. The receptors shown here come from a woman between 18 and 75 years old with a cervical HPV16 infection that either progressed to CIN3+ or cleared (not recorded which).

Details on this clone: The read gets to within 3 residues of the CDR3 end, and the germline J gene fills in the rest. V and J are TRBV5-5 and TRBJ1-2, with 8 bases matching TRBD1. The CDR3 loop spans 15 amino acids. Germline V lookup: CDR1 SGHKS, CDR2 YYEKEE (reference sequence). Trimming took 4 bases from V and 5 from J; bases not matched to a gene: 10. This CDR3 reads CASSPGQGARYGYTF. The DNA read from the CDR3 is TGTGCCAGCAGCCCGGGGCAGGGGGCGCGTTATGGC.

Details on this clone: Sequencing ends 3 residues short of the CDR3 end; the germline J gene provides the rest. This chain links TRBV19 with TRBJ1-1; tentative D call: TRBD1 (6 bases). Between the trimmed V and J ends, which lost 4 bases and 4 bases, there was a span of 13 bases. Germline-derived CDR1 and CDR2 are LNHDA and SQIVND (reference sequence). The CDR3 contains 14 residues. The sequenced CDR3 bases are TGTGCCAGTAGTAGAGGACAGCCAGGCACTGAA. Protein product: CASSRGQPGTE. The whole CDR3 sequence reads CASSRGQPGTEAFF.

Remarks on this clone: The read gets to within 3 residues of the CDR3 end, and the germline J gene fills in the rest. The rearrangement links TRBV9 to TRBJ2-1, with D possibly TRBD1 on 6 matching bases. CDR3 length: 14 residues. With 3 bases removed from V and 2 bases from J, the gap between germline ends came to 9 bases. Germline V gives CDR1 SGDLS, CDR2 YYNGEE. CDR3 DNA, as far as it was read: TGTGCCAGCAGCGACAGGGAAACCTACAATGAG. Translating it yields CASSDRETYNE. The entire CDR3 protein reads CASSDRETYNEQFF.

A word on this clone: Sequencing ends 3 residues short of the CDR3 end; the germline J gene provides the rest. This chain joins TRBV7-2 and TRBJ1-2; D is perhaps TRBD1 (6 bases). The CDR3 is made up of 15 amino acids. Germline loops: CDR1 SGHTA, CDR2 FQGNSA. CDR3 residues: CASRRLAGGTDTYTF. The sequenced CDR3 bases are TGTGCCAGCAGGCGACTAGCGGGGGGCACAGATACC.

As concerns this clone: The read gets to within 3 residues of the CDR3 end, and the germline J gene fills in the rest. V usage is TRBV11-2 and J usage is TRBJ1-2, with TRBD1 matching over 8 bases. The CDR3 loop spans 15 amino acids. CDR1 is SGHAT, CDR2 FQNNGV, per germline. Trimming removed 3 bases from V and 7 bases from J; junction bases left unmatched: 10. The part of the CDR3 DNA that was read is TGTGCCAGCAGCTTCTATCCCGACAGGGGATCTGGC. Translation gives CASSFYPDRGSG. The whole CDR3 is CASSFYPDRGSGYTF.

The CDR3 bases that were read are TGTGCCAGTAGTATGGACAGGCGGGAGACC. This sequence encodes CASSMDRRET. The whole CDR3 is CASSMDRRETQYF. V gene TRBV19 combines with J gene TRBJ2-5; TRBD1 aligns across 7 bases. The read finishes 3 residues shy of the CDR3 end, and the germline J gene is used to complete it. Trimming cost V 3 bases and J 5 bases; bases outside gene matches: 3. The germline V gene encodes CDR1 LNHDA and CDR2 SQIVND (reference sequence). The CDR3 has 13 residues.

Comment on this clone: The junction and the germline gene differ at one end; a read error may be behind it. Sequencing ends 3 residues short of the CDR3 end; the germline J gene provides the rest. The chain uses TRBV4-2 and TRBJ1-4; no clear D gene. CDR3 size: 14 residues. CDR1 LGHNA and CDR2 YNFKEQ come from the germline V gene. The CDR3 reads CASSQDLVGGKLFF. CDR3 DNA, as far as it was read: TGCGCCAGCAGCCAAGATTTGGTCGGCGGAAAA.

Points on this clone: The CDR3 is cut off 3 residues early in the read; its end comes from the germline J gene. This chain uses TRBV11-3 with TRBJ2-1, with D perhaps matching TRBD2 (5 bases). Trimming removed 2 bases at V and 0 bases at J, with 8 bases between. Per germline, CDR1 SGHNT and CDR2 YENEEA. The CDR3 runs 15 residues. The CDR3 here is CASSLLAPSYNEQFF. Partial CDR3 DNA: TGTGCCAGCAGCTTACTAGCTCCCTCCTACAATGAG.

The DNA read from the CDR3 is TGTGCCAGCAGCTTAAAGGAGGGGGAAAAA. It encodes CASSLKEGEK. From start to end, the CDR3 is CASSLKEGEKLFF. The rearrangement links TRBV7-3 to TRBJ1-4; tentative D call: TRBD1 (5 bases). The read ends 3 residues before the CDR3 terminus; that terminus is restored from the germline J gene. The germline CDR1 and CDR2 sequences are SGHTA and FQGTGA. V was shortened by 1 base and J by 8 bases, with 8 bases between the two germline ends. The CDR3 is 13 residues long.

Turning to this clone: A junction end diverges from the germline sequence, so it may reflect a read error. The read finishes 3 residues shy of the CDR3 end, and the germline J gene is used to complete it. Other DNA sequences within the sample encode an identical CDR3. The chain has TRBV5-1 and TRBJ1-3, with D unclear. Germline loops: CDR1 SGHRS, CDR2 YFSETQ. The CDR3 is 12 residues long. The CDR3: CASSDSGNTIYF. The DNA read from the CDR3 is TGCGCCAGCAGCGACTCTGGAAACACG. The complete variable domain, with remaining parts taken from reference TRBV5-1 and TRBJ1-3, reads KAGVTQTPRYLIKTRGQQVTLSCSPISGHRSVSWYQQTPGQGLQFLFEYFSETQRNKGNFPGRFSGRQFSNSRSEMNVSTLELGDSALYLCASSDSGNTIYFGEGSWLTVV.

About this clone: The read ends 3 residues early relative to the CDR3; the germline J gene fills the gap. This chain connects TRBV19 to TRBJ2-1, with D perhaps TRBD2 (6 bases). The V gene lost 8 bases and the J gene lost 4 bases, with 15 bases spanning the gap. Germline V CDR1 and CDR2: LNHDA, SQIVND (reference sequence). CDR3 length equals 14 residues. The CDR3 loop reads CASGSQSGYNEQFF. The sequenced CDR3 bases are TGTGCCAGTGGATCGCAGAGCGGGTACAATGAG.

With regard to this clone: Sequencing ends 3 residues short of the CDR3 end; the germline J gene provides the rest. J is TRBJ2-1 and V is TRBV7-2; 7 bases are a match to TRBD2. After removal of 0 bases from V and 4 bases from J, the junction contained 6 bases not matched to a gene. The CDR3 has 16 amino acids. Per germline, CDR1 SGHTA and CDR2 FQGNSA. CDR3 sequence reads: CASSLAGAGAYNEQFF. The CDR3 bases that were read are TGTGCCAGCAGCTTAGCCGGCGCGGGAGCGTACAATGAG.

CDR3 DNA, as far as it was read: TGCAGTGCTAGTCTCGTCGATGGGACAGCGGAGCGGCTCTATGGC. This codes for CSASLVDGTAERLYG. The whole CDR3 reads CSASLVDGTAERLYGYTF. The chain joins TRBV20-1 to TRBJ1-2; 7 bases match TRBD1. The CDR3 goes on 3 residues after the read ends, and that part is filled in from the germline J gene. The germline gives CDR1 DFQATT, CDR2 SNEGSKA (reference sequence). The CDR3 contains 18 residues. V lost 3 bases to trimming and J lost 4 bases; unmatched junction nucleotides: 20.

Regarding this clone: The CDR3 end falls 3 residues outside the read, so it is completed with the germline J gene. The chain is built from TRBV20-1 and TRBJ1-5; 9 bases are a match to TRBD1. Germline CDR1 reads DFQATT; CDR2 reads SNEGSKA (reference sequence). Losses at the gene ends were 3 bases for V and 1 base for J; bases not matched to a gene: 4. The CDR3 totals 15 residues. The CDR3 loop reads CSASTGGGSNQPQHF. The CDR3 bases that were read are TGCAGTGCTAGTACAGGGGGCGGGAGCAATCAGCCC.

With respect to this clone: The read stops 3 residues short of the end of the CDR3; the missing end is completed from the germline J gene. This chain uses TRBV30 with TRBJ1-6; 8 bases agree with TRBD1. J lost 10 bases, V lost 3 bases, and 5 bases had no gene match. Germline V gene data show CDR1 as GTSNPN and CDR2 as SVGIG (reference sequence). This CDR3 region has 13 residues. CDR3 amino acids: CAWRSDRDSPLHF. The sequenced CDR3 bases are TGTGCCTGGAGATCGGACAGGGACTCACCC.

CDR3 DNA, as far as it was read: TGTGCCAGCAGTTACCCCCAGGCACCG. Amino acids: CASSYPQAP. From start to end, the CDR3 is CASSYPQAPLFF. The V gene is TRBV6-2 or TRBV6-3, the J gene TRBJ2-2; D gene uncertain. Read sequence stops 3 residues before the CDR3 end, and the germline J gene provides the missing end. The length of the CDR3 is 12 residues. Germline V gives CDR1 MNHEY, CDR2 SVGEGT.

The CDR3 is CASSFAGSSPLFF. CDR3 DNA, as far as it was read: TGTGCCAGCAGCTTCGCAGGGAGTTCACCA. The chain uses TRBV5-4 and TRBJ1-4; D is possibly TRBD1 (5 bases). The read gets to within 3 residues of the CDR3 end, and the germline J gene fills in the rest. From germline, CDR1 is SGHNT and CDR2 YYREEE (reference sequence). The CDR3 has 13 residues.

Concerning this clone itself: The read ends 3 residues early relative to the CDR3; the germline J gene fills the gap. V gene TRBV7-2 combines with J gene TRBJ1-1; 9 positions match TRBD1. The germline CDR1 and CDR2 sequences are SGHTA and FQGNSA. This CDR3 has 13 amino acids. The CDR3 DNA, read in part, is TGTGCCAGCAGCAACCGGGACAGGGTGGCT. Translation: CASSNRDRVA. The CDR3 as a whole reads CASSNRDRVAAFF.

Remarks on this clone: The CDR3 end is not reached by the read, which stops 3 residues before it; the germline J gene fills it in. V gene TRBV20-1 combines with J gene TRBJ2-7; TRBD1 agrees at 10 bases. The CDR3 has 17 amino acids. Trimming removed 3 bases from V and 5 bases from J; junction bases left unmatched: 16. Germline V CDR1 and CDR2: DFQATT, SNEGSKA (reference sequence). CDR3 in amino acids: CSARGPFLGQGSHEQYF. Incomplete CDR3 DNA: TGCAGTGCTAGGGGCCCTTTTCTGGGACAGGGGTCTCACGAG.

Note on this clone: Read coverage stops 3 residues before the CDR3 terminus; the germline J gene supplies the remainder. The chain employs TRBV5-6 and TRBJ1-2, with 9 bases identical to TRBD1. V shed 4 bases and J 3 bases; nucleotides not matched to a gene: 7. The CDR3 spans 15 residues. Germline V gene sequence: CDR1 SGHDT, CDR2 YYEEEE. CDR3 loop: CASSPDRGRDYGYTF. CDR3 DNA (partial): TGTGCCAGCAGCCCGGACAGGGGAAGGGACTATGGC.

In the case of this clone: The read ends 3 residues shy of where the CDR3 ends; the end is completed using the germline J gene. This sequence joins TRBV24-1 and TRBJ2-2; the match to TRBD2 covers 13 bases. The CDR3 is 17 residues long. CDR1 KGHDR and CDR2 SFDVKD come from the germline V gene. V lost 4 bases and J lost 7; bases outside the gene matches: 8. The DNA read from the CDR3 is TGTGCCACCAGTGACGGTACTAGCGGGAGGGCCGTCGGGGAG. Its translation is CATSDGTSGRAVGE. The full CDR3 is CATSDGTSGRAVGELFF.

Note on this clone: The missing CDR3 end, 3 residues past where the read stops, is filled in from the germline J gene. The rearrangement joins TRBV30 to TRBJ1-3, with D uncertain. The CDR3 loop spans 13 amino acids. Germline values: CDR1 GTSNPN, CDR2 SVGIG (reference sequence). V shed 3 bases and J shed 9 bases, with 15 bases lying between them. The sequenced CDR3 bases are TGTGCCTGGAGGACCGATAAGCGAAGCACC. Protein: CAWRTDKRST. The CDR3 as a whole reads CAWRTDKRSTIYF.

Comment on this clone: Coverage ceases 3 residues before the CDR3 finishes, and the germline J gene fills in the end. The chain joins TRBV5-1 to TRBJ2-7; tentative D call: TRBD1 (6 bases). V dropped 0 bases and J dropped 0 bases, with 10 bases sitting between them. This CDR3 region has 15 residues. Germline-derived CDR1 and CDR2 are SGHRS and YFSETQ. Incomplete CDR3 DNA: TGCGCCAGCAGCTTGGAGGGGGTCACCTCCTACGAG. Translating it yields CASSLEGVTSYE. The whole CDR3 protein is CASSLEGVTSYEQYF.

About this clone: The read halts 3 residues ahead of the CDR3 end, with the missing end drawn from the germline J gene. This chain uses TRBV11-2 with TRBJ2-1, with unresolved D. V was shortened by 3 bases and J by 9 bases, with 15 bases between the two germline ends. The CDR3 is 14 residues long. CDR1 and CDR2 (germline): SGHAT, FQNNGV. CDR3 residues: CASSFSVATGEQFF. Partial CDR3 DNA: TGTGCCAGCAGCTTCTCCGTAGCCACCGGTGAG.

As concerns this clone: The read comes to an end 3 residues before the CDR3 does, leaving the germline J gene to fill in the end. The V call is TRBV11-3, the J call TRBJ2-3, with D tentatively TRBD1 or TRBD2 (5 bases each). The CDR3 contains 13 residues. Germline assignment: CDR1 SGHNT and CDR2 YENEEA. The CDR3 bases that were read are TGTGCCAGCAGCCCGCAGAGAGGGGAGACG. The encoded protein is CASSPQRGET. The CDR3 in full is CASSPQRGETQYF. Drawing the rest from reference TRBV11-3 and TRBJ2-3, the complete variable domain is EAGVVQSPRYKIIEKKQPVAFWCNPISGHNTLYWYLQNLGQGPELLIRYENEEAVDDSQLPKDRFSAERLKGVDSTLKIQPAELGDSAVYLCASSPQRGETQYFGPGTRLTVL.

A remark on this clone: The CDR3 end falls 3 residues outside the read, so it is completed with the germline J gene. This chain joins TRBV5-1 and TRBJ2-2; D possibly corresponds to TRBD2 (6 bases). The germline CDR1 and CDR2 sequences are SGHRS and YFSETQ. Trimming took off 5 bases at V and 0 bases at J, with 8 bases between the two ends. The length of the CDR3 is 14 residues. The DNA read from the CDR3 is TGCGCCAGCAGACTAGCCGCGAACACCGGGGAG. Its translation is CASRLAANTGE. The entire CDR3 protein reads CASRLAANTGELFF.

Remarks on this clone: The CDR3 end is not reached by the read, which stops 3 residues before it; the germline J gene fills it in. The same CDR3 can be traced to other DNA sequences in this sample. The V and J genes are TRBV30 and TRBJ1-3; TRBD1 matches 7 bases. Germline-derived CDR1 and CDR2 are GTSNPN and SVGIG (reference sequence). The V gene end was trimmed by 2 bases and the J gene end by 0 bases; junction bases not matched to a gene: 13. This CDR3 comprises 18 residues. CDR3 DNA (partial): TGTGCCTGGAGTTCAGGGCAGGGGGTCTTAAGCTCTGGAAACACC. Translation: CAWSSGQGVLSSGNT. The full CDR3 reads CAWSSGQGVLSSGNTIYF.

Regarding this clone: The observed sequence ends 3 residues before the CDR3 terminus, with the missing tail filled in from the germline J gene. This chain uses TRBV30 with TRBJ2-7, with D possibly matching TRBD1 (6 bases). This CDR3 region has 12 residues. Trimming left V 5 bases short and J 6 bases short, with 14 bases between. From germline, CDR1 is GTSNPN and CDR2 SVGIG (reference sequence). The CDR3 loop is CAWGQSPLEQYF. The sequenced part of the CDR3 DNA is TGTGCCTGGGGACAGTCCCCCCTCGAG. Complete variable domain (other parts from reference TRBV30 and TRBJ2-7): SQTIHQWPATLVQPVGSPLSLECTVEGTSNPNLYWYRQAAGRGLQLLFYSVGIGQISSEVPQNLSASRPQDRQFILSSKKLLLSDSGFYLCAWGQSPLEQYFGPGTRLTVT.

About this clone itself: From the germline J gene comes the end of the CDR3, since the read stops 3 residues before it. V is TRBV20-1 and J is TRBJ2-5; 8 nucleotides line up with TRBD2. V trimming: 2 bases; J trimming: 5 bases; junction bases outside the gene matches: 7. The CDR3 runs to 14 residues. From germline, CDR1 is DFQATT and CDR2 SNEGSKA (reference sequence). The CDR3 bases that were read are TGCAGTGCTAGAAGCGGGAGTGGCAGGGAGACC. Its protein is CSARSGSGRET. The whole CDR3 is CSARSGSGRETQYF.

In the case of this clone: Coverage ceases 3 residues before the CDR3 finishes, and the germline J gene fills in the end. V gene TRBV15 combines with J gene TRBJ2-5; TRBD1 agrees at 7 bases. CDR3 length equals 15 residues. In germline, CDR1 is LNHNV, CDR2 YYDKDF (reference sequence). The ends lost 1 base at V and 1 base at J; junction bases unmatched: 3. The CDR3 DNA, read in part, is TGTGCCACCAGCAGAGTGTACAGGGGCCAAGAGACC. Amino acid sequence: CATSRVYRGQET. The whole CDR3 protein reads CATSRVYRGQETQYF.